This T cell receptor beta chain came from a study of beta chain features in type 1 diabetes. Study summary: Researchers looked at roughly 110 million sorted cells across all samples. General study results and limits: PCR may have favored shorter templates equally in patients and controls. The naive, central memory and Treg TCRB repertoires of patients appeared to be more similar to one another than those of healthy donors.

CDR3 length: 14 residues. V lost 2 bases, J lost 2 bases, and 10 bases lay in between. Germline-derived CDR1 and CDR2 are SGDLS and YYNGEE. The isolated RNA, all of it, was reverse transcribed, so expressed TCRB transcripts were what got sequenced. Sequencing used immunoSEQ multiplex PCR; TCRdb keeps in-frame clones, though not all of them. Of fewer than 900,000 clones listed, 17% are singletons. Of note for this clone: Antigen unknown.

The receptor's source is a woman in her late teens or twenties in good health. Sequenced: naive CD4+ T cells from blood. The chain is built from TRBV9 and TRBJ2-5; possibly TRBD2 for D (5 bases). The DNA for the CDR3 is TGTGCCAGCAGCGTTTCCCCGGGGCAAGAGACCCAGTACTTC. It encodes CASSVSPGQETQYF.